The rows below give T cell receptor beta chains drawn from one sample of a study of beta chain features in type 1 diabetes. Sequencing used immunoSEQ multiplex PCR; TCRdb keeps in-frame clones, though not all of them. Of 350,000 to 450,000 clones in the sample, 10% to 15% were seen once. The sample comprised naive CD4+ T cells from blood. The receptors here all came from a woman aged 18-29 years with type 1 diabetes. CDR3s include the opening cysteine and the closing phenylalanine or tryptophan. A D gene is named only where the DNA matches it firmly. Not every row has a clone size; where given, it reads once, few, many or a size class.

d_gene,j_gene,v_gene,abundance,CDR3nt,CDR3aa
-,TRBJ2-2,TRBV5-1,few,TGCGCCAGCAGCTTGTCAGCGAACACCGGGGAGCTGTTTTTT,CASSLSANTGELFF
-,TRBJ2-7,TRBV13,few,TGTGCCAGCAGCTTAGGATCAGGGGACGAGCAGTACTTC,CASSLGSGDEQYF
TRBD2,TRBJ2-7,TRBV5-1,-,TGCGCCAGCAGGGGGCTAGCGGGTACCTACGAGCAGTACTTC,CASRGLAGTYEQYF
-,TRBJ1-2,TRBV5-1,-,TGCGCCAGCAGCTTGACCGGGCCAGGGGACTATGGCTACACCTTC,CASSLTGPGDYGYTF
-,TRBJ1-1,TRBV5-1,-,TGCGCCAGCAGCTCGGACAAACCCCTAGAAGCTTTCTTT,CASSSDKPLEAFF
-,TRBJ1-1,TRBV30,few,TGTGCCTGGACAAGGGGGACGTCGACTGAAGCTTTCTTT,CAWTRGTSTEAFF
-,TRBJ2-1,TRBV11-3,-,TGTGCCAGCAGCTTAGTTTCTAGTGAGCAGTTCTTC,CASSLVSSEQFF
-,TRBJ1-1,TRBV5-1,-,TGCGCCAGCAGCGGGAGGGGAACTGAAGCTTTCTTT,CASSGRGTEAFF
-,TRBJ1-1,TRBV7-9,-,TGTGCCAGCAGCACACAAACAGGGATCTCTGAAGCTTTCTTT,CASSTQTGISEAFF
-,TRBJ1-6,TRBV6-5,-,TGTGCCAGCAGTGCTCGGGAGGGGGTGACACCCCTCCACTTT,CASSAREGVTPLHF
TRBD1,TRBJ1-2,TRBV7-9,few,TGTGCCAGCAGTTGGGACAGAGACTATGGCTACACCTTC,CASSWDRDYGYTF
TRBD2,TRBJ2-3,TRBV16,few,TGTGCCAGCAGCCAAGATCGGGGAGGGACAGATACGCAGTATTTT,CASSQDRGGTDTQYF
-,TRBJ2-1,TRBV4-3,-,TGCGCCAGCAGCCAAGATCCTAGCCCCTACAATGAGCAGTTCTTC,CASSQDPSPYNEQFF
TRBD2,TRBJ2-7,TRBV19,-,TGTGCCAGTAGCCCAGGACTAGCGGGAGAGTACGAGCAGTACTTC,CASSPGLAGEYEQYF
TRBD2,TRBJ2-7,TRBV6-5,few,TGTGCCAGCAGAAGGGAGGGAGGCTCCTACGAGCAGTACTTC,CASRREGGSYEQYF
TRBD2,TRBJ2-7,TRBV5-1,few,TGCGCCAGCAGCTTTAGCGGGGGGGACGAGCAGTACTTC,CASSFSGGDEQYF
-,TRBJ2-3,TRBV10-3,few,TGTGCCATCAGTGAGTCGACTCGTGGGGATACGCAGTATTTT,CAISESTRGDTQYF
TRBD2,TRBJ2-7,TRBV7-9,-,TGTGCCAGCAGCTCTTGGACTAGCTCCTACGAGCAGTACTTC,CASSSWTSSYEQYF
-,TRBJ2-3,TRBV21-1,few,TGTGCCAGCAACGCTAAACAGGGAGATACGCAGTATTTT,CASNAKQGDTQYF
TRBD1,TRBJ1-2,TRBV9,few,TGTGCCAGCAACATTCCGGGACAGTCTCGTGGCTACACCTTC,CASNIPGQSRGYTF
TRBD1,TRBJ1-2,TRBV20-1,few,TGCAGTGGCGGACAGGGGGAAGGCTACACCTTC,CSGGQGEGYTF
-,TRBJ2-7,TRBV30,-,TGTGCCTGGAGTGTACGGGCAGGGTTCTACGAGCAGTACTTC,CAWSVRAGFYEQYF
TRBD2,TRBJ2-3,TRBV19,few,TGTGCCAGTAGTCGGCCTAGCGGGGTAACGGGCACAGATACGCAGTATTTT,CASSRPSGVTGTDTQYF
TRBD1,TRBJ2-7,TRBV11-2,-,TGTGCCAGCAGCTTAAACAGGGGCTACGAGCAGTACTTC,CASSLNRGYEQYF
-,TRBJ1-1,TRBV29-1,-,TGCAGCGTTGACGGGGTAGTAAACACTGAAGCTTTCTTT,CSVDGVVNTEAFF
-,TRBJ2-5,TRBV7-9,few,TGTGCCAGCAGCCCAAGCCCCGGGTCCCAACCCCAAGAGACCCAGTACTTC,CASSPSPGSQPQETQYF
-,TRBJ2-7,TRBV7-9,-,TGTGCCAGCAGCTTAGCTCCCAACTACGAGCAGTACTTC,CASSLAPNYEQYF
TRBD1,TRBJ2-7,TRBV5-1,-,TGCGCCAGCAGCTCAACTGGGACAGGGGGCTCCGAGCAGTACTTC,CASSSTGTGGSEQYF
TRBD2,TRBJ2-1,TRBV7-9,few,TGTGCCAGCATCCCGACTAGCGGGGGTTGGAATGAGCAGTTCTTC,CASIPTSGGWNEQFF
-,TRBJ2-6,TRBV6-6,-,TGTGCCTCGATCAGGGGGGCTGGGGCCAACGTCCTGACTTTC,CASIRGAGANVLTF
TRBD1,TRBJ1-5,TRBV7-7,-,TGTGCCAGCAGCACGACGGACAGGAAGAATCAGCCCCAGCATTTT,CASSTTDRKNQPQHF
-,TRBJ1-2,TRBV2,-,TGTGCCAGCAGTGGATACGGGTATGGCTACACCTTC,CASSGYGYGYTF
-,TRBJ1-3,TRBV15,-,TGTGCCACCAGCCCTTGGATCAGGGGCGGTGGAAACACCATATATTTT,CATSPWIRGGGNTIYF
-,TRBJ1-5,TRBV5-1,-,TGCGCCAGCAGCTGGCCGTCGGGAGTGGAGCCCCAGCATTTT,CASSWPSGVEPQHF
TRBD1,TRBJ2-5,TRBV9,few,TGTGCCAGCAGCGTCGGGACAGAGAAGACCCAGTACTTC,CASSVGTEKTQYF
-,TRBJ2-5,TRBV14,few,TGTGCCAGCAGCCAAAGCTGGACTCAAGAGACCCAGTACTTC,CASSQSWTQETQYF
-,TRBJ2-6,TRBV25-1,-,TGTGCCAGCACGAGCTCTGGGGCCAACGTCCTGACTTTC,CASTSSGANVLTF
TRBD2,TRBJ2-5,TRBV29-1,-,TGCAGCGTTGGGGAGGGCAGTCTGGTCGGAGAGACCCAGTACTTC,CSVGEGSLVGETQYF
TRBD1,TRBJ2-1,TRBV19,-,TGTGCCAGTAGTTTACTGGACAGGGTAGGGGTCAATGAGCAGTTCTTC,CASSLLDRVGVNEQFF
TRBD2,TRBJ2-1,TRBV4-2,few,TGTGCCAGCAGCCAAGATCTGACTAGCGGGAGATTGCGGCAGTTCTTC,CASSQDLTSGRLRQFF
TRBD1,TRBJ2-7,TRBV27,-,TGTGCCAGCAGTTCGCGGACAGGGAGCGAGTACGAGCAGTACTTC,CASSSRTGSEYEQYF
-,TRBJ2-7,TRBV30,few,TGTGCCTGGACCCGTGTGGACAGATTCTCCTACGAGCAGTACTTC,CAWTRVDRFSYEQYF
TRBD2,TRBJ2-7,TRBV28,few,TGTGCCAGCAGTTTAGGGAAGCGGGAGGCCCTGAACTACTACGAGCAGTACTTC,CASSLGKREALNYYEQYF
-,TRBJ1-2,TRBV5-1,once,TGCGCCAGCAGCCCGTTGGGCCCTGCTAACTATGGCTACACCTTC,CASSPLGPANYGYTF
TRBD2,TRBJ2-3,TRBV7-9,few,TGTGCCAGCAGCTCGAGACTAGCGGGGATCACAGATACGCAGTATTTT,CASSSRLAGITDTQYF
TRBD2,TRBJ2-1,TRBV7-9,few,TGTGCCAGCAGCTTATCTAGCGGCTCCTACAATGAGCAGTTCTTC,CASSLSSGSYNEQFF
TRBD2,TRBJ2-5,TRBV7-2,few,TGTGCCAGCAGCTTAGGCCTAGCGGGGCACCAAGAGACCCAGTACTTC,CASSLGLAGHQETQYF